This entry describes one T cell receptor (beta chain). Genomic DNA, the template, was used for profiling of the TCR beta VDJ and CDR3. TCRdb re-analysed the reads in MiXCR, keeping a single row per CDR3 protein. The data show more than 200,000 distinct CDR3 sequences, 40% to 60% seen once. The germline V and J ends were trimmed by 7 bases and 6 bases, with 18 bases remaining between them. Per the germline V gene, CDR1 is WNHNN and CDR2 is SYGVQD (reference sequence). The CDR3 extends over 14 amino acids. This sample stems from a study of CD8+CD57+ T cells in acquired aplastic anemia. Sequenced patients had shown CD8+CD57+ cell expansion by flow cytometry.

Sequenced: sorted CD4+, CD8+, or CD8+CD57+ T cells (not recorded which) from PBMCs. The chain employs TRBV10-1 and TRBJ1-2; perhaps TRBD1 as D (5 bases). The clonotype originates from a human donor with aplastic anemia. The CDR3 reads CASMGERGENGYTF. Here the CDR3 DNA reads TGCGCCAGCATGGGGGAACGAGGGGAAAATGGCTACACCTTC.